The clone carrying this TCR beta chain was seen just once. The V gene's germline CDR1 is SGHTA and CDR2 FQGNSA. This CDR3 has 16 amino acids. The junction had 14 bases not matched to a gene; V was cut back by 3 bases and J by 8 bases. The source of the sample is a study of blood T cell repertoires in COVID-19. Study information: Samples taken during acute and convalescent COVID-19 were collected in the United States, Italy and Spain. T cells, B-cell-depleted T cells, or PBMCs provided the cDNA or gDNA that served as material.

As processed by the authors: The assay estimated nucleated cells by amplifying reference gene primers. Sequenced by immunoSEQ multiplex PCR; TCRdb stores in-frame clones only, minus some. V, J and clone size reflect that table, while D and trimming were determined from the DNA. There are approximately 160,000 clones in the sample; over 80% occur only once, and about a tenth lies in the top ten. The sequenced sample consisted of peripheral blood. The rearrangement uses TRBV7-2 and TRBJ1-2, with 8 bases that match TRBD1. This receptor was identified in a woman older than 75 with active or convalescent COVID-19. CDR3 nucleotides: TGTGCCAGCAGCTTTCTTAGCGGCAGCACAGGGGGAGGCTACACCTTC. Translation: CASSFLSGSTGGGYTF.